Following are 14 T cell receptor beta chains from one sample sequenced in a study of human CD4 T cells and Enterobacteriaceae. The data were produced by immunoSEQ multiplex PCR, yet TCRdb's version contains in-frame clones alone and is incomplete. The data hold about 29,000 clones, with roughly four fifths observed a single time. All CD4+ cells other than CD45RA+CCR7+CD95- naive cells were sorted as memory, over 95% pure. Material for sequencing was memory CD4+ T cells from blood. Receptors were obtained from a human donor in good health.

V is TRBV29-1 and J is TRBJ2-7; no reliable D call. Trimming shortened V by 4 bases and J by 3 bases, and 7 bases separated the two germline ends. Germline CDR1 reads SQVTM; CDR2 reads ANQGSEA. The CDR3 contains 11 residues. CDR3 DNA sequence: TGCAGCGTTGCCCGGAGCTACGAGCAGTACTTC. Amino acids: CSVARSYEQYF.

The chain has TRBV2 and TRBJ1-1; D is perhaps TRBD1 (5 bases). Germline assignment: CDR1 SNHLY and CDR2 FYNNEI. The CDR3 length is 16 residues. V was pared by 2 bases and J by 2 bases, with 15 bases between. CDR3 loop: CASSEQGGRTNTEAFF. CDR3 DNA sequence: TGTGCCAGCAGTGAACAGGGAGGACGGACAAACACTGAAGCTTTCTTT.

V usage is TRBV11-3 and J usage is TRBJ1-1; D is undetermined. Germline assignment: CDR1 SGHNT and CDR2 YENEEA. The CDR3 spans 13 residues. V lost 5 bases to trimming and J lost 4 bases, with 11 bases between them. In DNA, the CDR3 is TGTGCCAGCAGCCTGGGAGAGGGCACTGAAGCTTTCTTT. This translates into CASSLGEGTEAFF.

This sequence joins TRBV2 and TRBJ1-1, with a weak D call TRBD1 (5 bases). The CDR3 sequence is 13 residues long. V lost 7 bases to trimming and J lost 0 bases, with 9 bases between them. Germline V CDR1 and CDR2: SNHLY, FYNNEI. The DNA of the CDR3 is TGTGCCAGCACGACGACAGTGAACACTGAAGCTTTCTTT. As protein: CASTTTVNTEAFF.

This clone occurred a few times. The chain combines TRBV9 with TRBJ2-1; 8 nucleotides match TRBD2. CDR1 is SGDLS and CDR2 is YYNGEE in the germline V gene. J was trimmed by 4 bases and V by 2 bases; bases with no gene match: 23. The CDR3 runs 21 residues. The CDR3 sequence is CASSVASMGLVGRGSYNEQFF. The CDR3 coding sequence is TGTGCCAGCAGCGTCGCCTCAATGGGACTAGTTGGGAGGGGGTCTTACAATGAGCAGTTCTTC.

Only a few counts were recorded for this clone. This chain uses TRBV18 with TRBJ1-5; D remains ambiguous. Germline CDR1 reads KGHSH; CDR2 reads LQKENI. The length of the CDR3 is 13 residues. V was shortened by 3 bases and J by 1 base, with 4 bases between the two germline ends. CDR3 DNA: TGTGCCAGCTCACCCGGGAGCAATCAGCCCCAGCATTTT. It specifies CASSPGSNQPQHF.

The V gene is TRBV19, the J gene TRBJ1-4; D ambiguous. The germline CDR1 and CDR2 sequences are LNHDA and SQIVND (reference sequence). The V and J ends lost 3 bases and 4 bases respectively, with 12 bases between them. This CDR3 region has 15 residues. This CDR3 reads CASSMNQEINEKLFF. The CDR3 nucleotides read TGTGCCAGTAGTATGAACCAGGAAATTAATGAAAAACTGTTTTTT.

This chain links TRBV27 with TRBJ1-5, with 8 positions matching TRBD1. CDR3 length: 17 amino acids. Germline lookup yields CDR1 MNHEY and CDR2 SMNVEV (reference sequence). V lost 6 bases, J lost 6 bases, and 16 bases stayed unmatched. The CDR3: CASSLQGAGGEGQPQHF. The CDR3 nucleotides are TGTGCCAGCAGCCTCCAGGGGGCAGGAGGAGAGGGTCAGCCCCAGCATTTT.

The chain is built from TRBV9 and TRBJ2-3; D not resolved. The CDR3 consists of 16 residues. V was cut by 0 bases and J by 2 bases, with 13 bases left in between. Germline assignment: CDR1 SGDLS and CDR2 YYNGEE. CDR3 loop: CASSVGQDADTDTQYF. The CDR3 DNA sequence: TGTGCCAGCAGCGTAGGGCAGGATGCTGACACAGATACGCAGTATTTT. Variable domain in full (rest from reference TRBV9 and TRBJ2-3): DSGVTQTPKHLITATGQRVTLRCSPRSGDLSVYWYQQSLDQGLQFLIQYYNGEERAKGNILERFSAQQFPDLHSELNLSSLELGDSALYFCASSVGQDADTDTQYFGPGTRLTVL.

V gene TRBV7-6 combines with J gene TRBJ1-1, with no clear D. The CDR3 consists of 11 residues. Germline V gene lookup returns CDR1 SGHVS and CDR2 FNYEAQ. Trimming took 1 base from V and 11 from J, leaving 8 bases between them. The CDR3 reads CASSLGPVAFF. CDR3 nucleotides: TGTGCCAGCAGCTTAGGGCCTGTGGCTTTCTTT.

The chain carries TRBV9 and TRBJ2-5; tentative D call: TRBD2 (5 bases). The CDR3 length is 13 residues. V lost 4 bases and J 7 bases, leaving 14 bases between the germline ends. Germline lookup yields CDR1 SGDLS and CDR2 YYNGEE. The chain's CDR3 is CASSQDYEGTQYF. The CDR3 coding sequence is TGTGCCAGCAGCCAAGACTACGAGGGGACCCAGTACTTC.

The V call is TRBV6-5, the J call TRBJ1-1; no clear D gene. This CDR3 contains 13 residues. Trimming removed 2 bases at V and 6 bases at J, with 10 bases between. Germline CDR1 reads MNHEY; CDR2 reads SVGAGI. DNA of the CDR3: TGTGCCAGCAGTTACGGGTTGGGCGCTGAAGCTTTCTTT. It encodes CASSYGLGAEAFF.

This chain connects TRBV5-6 to TRBJ2-5; D gene unclear. Germline CDR1 reads SGHDT; CDR2 reads YYEEEE. CDR3 length: 13 residues. The V and J ends lost 0 bases and 2 bases respectively, with 5 bases between them. Written as DNA, the CDR3 is TGTGCCAGCAGCTTGGGACCGCAAGAGACCCAGTACTTC. Protein sequence: CASSLGPQETQYF.

V gene TRBV7-9 combines with J gene TRBJ2-5, with D possibly being TRBD2 (6 bases). The CDR3 length is 15 residues. CDR1 and CDR2 (germline): SEHNR, FQNEAQ (reference sequence). Trimming took 5 bases from V and 5 from J, leaving 18 bases between them. In nucleotides, the CDR3 is TGTGCCAGCAGCCTCCGAAGGGCAGGGAGGGAGACCCAGTACTTC. This codes for CASSLRRAGRETQYF.